Listed below are T cell receptor beta chains from one sample, sequenced in a study of T cell responses to AZD1222 COVID-19 vaccine. TCRdb's table, derived via immunoSEQ multiplex PCR, lists solely in-frame clones and lacks some. The sample has 90,000 to 120,000 clones, 91% seen once. The sequencing here drew on peripheral blood, taken on day 0 of AZD1222 vaccination. Every receptor here comes from an adult in good health. Both conserved end residues are trimmed from each CDR3.

TRBJ1-1	TRBV12-5	ASGPLGQGQAF
TRBJ2-5	TRBV11-1	ASSSSAGGLGETQY
TRBJ1-2	TRBV6-2/TRBV6-3	ASSRPGTGST
TRBJ1-1	TRBV6-1	ASSDRVAEAF
TRBJ1-1	TRBV13	ASSRGIGTEAF
TRBJ1-3	TRBV5-1	ASSLRGPSGNTIY
TRBJ1-1	TRBV13	ASSFLTGIQNTEAF
TRBJ1-1	TRBV3-1/TRBV3-2	ASSQPVGVTEAF
TRBJ2-2	TRBV28	ASNWRSAGELF
TRBJ1-1	TRBV5-1	ASSLARTGYTEAF
TRBJ1-4	TRBV5-1	ASSSPANGEKLF
TRBJ1-1	TRBV18	ASSITGGRTEAF
TRBJ2-1	TRBV7-7	ASSRGLAGDNEQF
TRBJ1-2	TRBV4-3	ASSQVSSGGGYGYT
TRBJ1-2	TRBV3-1/TRBV3-2	ASSQHRERIPNYGYT
TRBJ1-1	TRBV5-1	ASSLAVKSEAF
TRBJ1-4	TRBV19	ASTPFGEGWFGKLF
TRBJ1-2	TRBV5-4	ASSTRGNYGYT
TRBJ2-1	TRBV20-1	SAPHGTEQF
TRBJ1-5	TRBV6-1	ASSEERDQPQH
TRBJ1-2	TRBV6-5	ASRSGVGYT
TRBJ1-2	TRBV4-3	ASSQTGGRGYGYT
TRBJ1-2	TRBV2	ASSERGLYGYT
TRBJ2-5	TRBV11-3	ASSLAMGETQY
TRBJ2-5	TRBV3-1/TRBV3-2	ASSQDPPSAGEETQY
TRBJ1-5	TRBV7-9	ASSFGLEAQH
TRBJ2-2	TRBV19	ASSIGGNWELF
TRBJ2-3	TRBV2	ASSGGRGRTDTQY
TRBJ2-5	TRBV7-6	ASSFRASQETQY